Presented here are 21 T cell receptor beta chains from one specimen sequenced in a study of cytomegalovirus exposure and HLA in healthy donors. PCR amplification relied on 60 Vbeta primers (plus 13 Jbeta primers). Generated by immunoSEQ multiplex PCR, the TCRdb table keeps only in-frame clones and is missing some. The sample shows about 270,000 clones, more than 80% of them seen only once. Specimen: PBMCs. These receptors all stem from a man aged 35 to 55 in good health and CMV-seropositive.

The chain links TRBV7-9 to TRBJ1-2; 7 bases match TRBD1. J was trimmed by 7 bases and V by 3 bases; bases with no gene match: 5. Germline CDR1 is SEHNR and CDR2 is FQNEAQ (reference sequence). There are 13 residues in the CDR3. Here the CDR3 reads CASSLRQGGGYTF. Written as DNA, the CDR3 is TGTGCCAGCAGCTTGCGACAGGGAGGTGGCTACACCTTC.

V usage is TRBV9 and J usage is TRBJ2-5, with 8 nucleotides matching TRBD1. Germline trimming cut 3 bases from V and 5 bases from J; bases unmatched to any gene: 3. The CDR3 extends over 13 amino acids. In germline, CDR1 is SGDLS, CDR2 YYNGEE. CDR3 DNA sequence: TGTGCCAGCAGCGCGGGACAGGAGGAGACCCAGTACTTC. Its protein is CASSAGQEETQYF. The variable domain in full, completed from reference TRBV9 and TRBJ2-5, reads DSGVTQTPKHLITATGQRVTLRCSPRSGDLSVYWYQQSLDQGLQFLIQYYNGEERAKGNILERFSAQQFPDLHSELNLSSLELGDSALYFCASSAGQEETQYFGPGTRLLVL.

This CDR3 is CASSKYRVLGNQPQHF. In nucleotides, the CDR3 is TGTGCCAGTAGTAAATACAGGGTCCTAGGCAATCAGCCCCAGCATTTT. The chain links TRBV19 to TRBJ1-5; perhaps TRBD1 as D (6 bases). Trimming took 4 bases from V and 2 from J, leaving 15 bases between them. The CDR3 spans 16 residues. Germline lookup yields CDR1 LNHDA and CDR2 SQIVND (reference sequence).

The chain joins TRBV11-3 to TRBJ1-4; TRBD1 aligns across 7 bases. V shed 3 bases, J shed 7 bases, and the junction held 5 bases outside the gene matches. The CDR3 is 14 amino acids. Per the germline V gene, CDR1 is SGHNT and CDR2 is YENEEA. The DNA of the CDR3 is TGTGCCAGCAGCTTTACAGGGGCGCGTGAAAAACTGTTTTTT. Its translation is CASSFTGAREKLFF.

The V and J genes are TRBV28 and TRBJ2-7; a possible D gene is TRBD1 (6 bases). Germline-derived CDR1 and CDR2 are MDHEN and SYDVKM. V was pared by 7 bases and J by 0 bases, with 19 bases between. This CDR3 contains 16 residues. In DNA, the CDR3 is TGTGCCAGCATACAAGTAGTTCGGGACAACTCCTACGAGCAGTACTTC. Protein product: CASIQVVRDNSYEQYF.

V and J are TRBV7-2 and TRBJ2-5; 7 bases fit TRBD1. The CDR3 has 14 amino acids. With 5 bases clipped from V and 2 bases from J, the junction kept 5 bases outside the gene matches. Germline loops: CDR1 SGHTA, CDR2 FQGNSA. CDR3 in amino acids: CASSVTGVQETQYF. In nucleotides, the CDR3 is TGTGCCAGCAGCGTCACAGGGGTACAAGAGACCCAGTACTTC.

The rearrangement uses TRBV11-2 and TRBJ1-1; D gene ambiguous. V lost 1 base and J 1 base, leaving 7 bases between the germline ends. The germline CDR1 and CDR2 sequences are SGHAT and FQNNGV. The CDR3 sequence is 14 residues long. The CDR3 protein is CASSLGSENTEAFF. CDR3 coding DNA: TGTGCCAGCAGCTTAGGGTCAGAGAACACTGAAGCTTTCTTT.

The chain carries TRBV6-6 and TRBJ2-5; D remains ambiguous. The CDR3 runs to 14 residues. Germline CDR1 is MNHNY and CDR2 is SVGAGI (reference sequence). V was trimmed by 0 bases and J by 2 bases, leaving 7 bases between them. As DNA, the CDR3 is TGTGCCAGCAGTTACTCAGTAGAGCAAGAGACCCAGTACTTC. This gives the protein CASSYSVEQETQYF.

V is TRBV6-1 and J is TRBJ2-7; TRBD2 might be the D (6 bases). V lost 0 bases, J lost 5 bases, and 17 bases lay in between. The CDR3 contains 16 residues. From germline, CDR1 is MNHNS and CDR2 SASEGT. As DNA, the CDR3 is TGTGCCAGCAGTGAAGCGCTTGTGGGGGACTTCCACGAGCAGTACTTC. Its protein product is CASSEALVGDFHEQYF.

The rearrangement joins TRBV28 to TRBJ1-2, with 8 positions matching TRBD1. There are 13 residues in the CDR3. The germline CDR1 and CDR2 sequences are MDHEN and SYDVKM. J lost 8 bases, V lost 2 bases, and 4 bases had no gene match. The CDR3 sequence: CASSLQGAIGYTF. In nucleotides, the CDR3 is TGTGCCAGCAGTTTACAGGGGGCTATCGGCTACACCTTC.

This clone has a single count. The chain employs TRBV28 and TRBJ1-2, with D perhaps TRBD1 (6 bases). The CDR3 loop spans 14 amino acids. Trimming stripped 3 bases from V and 4 bases from J, with 12 bases between. Germline loops: CDR1 MDHEN, CDR2 SYDVKM. CDR3 in amino acids: CASSLTAGAYGYTF. Written as DNA, the CDR3 is TGTGCCAGCAGTTTGACCGCGGGGGCCTATGGCTACACCTTC.

The V call is TRBV7-3, the J call TRBJ2-3; D is unresolved. CDR1 is SGHTA and CDR2 is FQGTGA in the germline V gene. The CDR3 runs to 15 residues. V was cut by 4 bases and J by 2 bases, with 13 bases left in between. The DNA of the CDR3 is TGTGCCAGCAGCTCGACTGGCGCAGACACAGATACGCAGTATTTT. Translated, it gives CASSSTGADTDTQYF.

There are a few counts of this clone. The gene calls are TRBV27 and TRBJ2-7; TRBD2 matches 7 bases. Trimming removed 2 bases from V and 2 bases from J; junction bases left unmatched: 0. The CDR3 spans 13 residues. Per germline, CDR1 MNHEY and CDR2 SMNVEV (reference sequence). The CDR3 loop is CASSLTSAYEQYF. The CDR3 DNA sequence: TGTGCCAGCAGTTTAACTAGCGCCTACGAGCAGTACTTC.

The chain combines TRBV28 with TRBJ1-4; D perhaps matches TRBD1 (5 bases). V lost 2 bases, J lost 5 bases, and 6 bases lay in between. Germline V gene lookup returns CDR1 MDHEN and CDR2 SYDVKM. The CDR3 extends over 13 amino acids. The DNA for the CDR3 is TGTGCCAGCAGTTTACCAGGGAATGAAAAACTGTTTTTT. It is translated as CASSLPGNEKLFF.

The rearrangement links TRBV27 to TRBJ1-2; D is possibly TRBD1 (6 bases). Trimming took 5 bases from V and 6 from J, leaving 16 bases between them. The germline V gene has CDR1 MNHEY and CDR2 SMNVEV (reference sequence). CDR3 length: 14 residues. This CDR3 reads CASSLQGQFNGYTF. As DNA, the CDR3 is TGTGCCAGCAGTCTTCAGGGGCAGTTCAATGGCTACACCTTC.

The V gene is TRBV7-2, the J gene TRBJ2-7; a weak D match, TRBD1 (6 bases). Between the trimmed V and J ends, which lost 5 bases and 0 bases, there was a span of 17 bases. CDR3 length: 16 amino acids. CDR1 SGHTA and CDR2 FQGNSA come from the germline V gene. CDR3 DNA: TGTGCCAGCAGCAAACCTAGGACAGCGAGCTCCTACGAGCAGTACTTC. This codes for CASSKPRTASSYEQYF. Full variable domain (rest looked up from reference TRBV7-2 and TRBJ2-7): GAGVSQSPSNKVTEKGKDVELRCDPISGHTALYWYRQSLGQGLEFLIYFQGNSAPDKSGLPSDRFSAERTGGSVSTLTIQRTQQEDSAVYLCASSKPRTASSYEQYFGPGTRLTVT.

This clone was counted once. The chain has TRBV14 and TRBJ2-1; TRBD1 matches at 7 bases. V lost 4 bases and J lost 6; bases outside the gene matches: 9. Germline V lookup: CDR1 SGHDN, CDR2 FVKESK. The CDR3 loop spans 15 amino acids. The CDR3 region has the DNA TGTGCCAGCAGCCCAGAAGGGACAGTTCTCAATGAGCAGTTCTTC. Protein product: CASSPEGTVLNEQFF.

The rearrangement joins TRBV4-1 to TRBJ2-4, with 11 bases matching TRBD2. The CDR3 sequence is 19 residues long. Germline lookup yields CDR1 MGHRA and CDR2 YSYEKL. J lost 3 bases, V lost 0 bases, and 10 bases had no gene match. For the CDR3, the DNA is TGCGCCAGCAGCCAAGATACTAGCGGGAGCGTTAAGGTCAAAAACATTCAGTACTTC. It encodes CASSQDTSGSVKVKNIQYF.

This clone was found once. V is TRBV27 and J is TRBJ2-1; 7 nucleotides align to TRBD2. CDR3 length: 16 residues. Germline CDR1 MNHEY, CDR2 SMNVEV (reference sequence). V dropped 1 base and J dropped 5; count of bases not matched to a gene: 8. In DNA, the CDR3 is TGTGCCAGCAGTTTATTAGGACAAAGCGGGAACAATGAGCAGTTCTTC. As protein: CASSLLGQSGNNEQFF.

This clone was found a few times. The chain recombines TRBV6-1 with TRBJ1-1, with 8 positions matching TRBD1. The CDR3 has 15 residues. V trimming: 6 bases; J trimming: 0 bases; junction bases outside the gene matches: 6. Germline V gene lookup returns CDR1 MNHNS and CDR2 SASEGT. The CDR3 reads CASRHGQGVNTEAFF. In DNA form, the CDR3 reads TGTGCCAGCAGACACGGACAGGGAGTGAACACTGAAGCTTTCTTT.

In its sample, this clone was seen a few times. The chain has TRBV5-1 and TRBJ1-1, with a weak D call TRBD1 (6 bases). V was cut by 4 bases and J by 1 base, with 14 bases left in between. The CDR3 has 15 residues. Germline CDR1 is SGHRS and CDR2 is YFSETQ. In DNA form, the CDR3 reads TGCGCCAGCAGCCCCCGGGCAGGGGAGAACACTGAAGCTTTCTTT. It encodes CASSPRAGENTEAFF.